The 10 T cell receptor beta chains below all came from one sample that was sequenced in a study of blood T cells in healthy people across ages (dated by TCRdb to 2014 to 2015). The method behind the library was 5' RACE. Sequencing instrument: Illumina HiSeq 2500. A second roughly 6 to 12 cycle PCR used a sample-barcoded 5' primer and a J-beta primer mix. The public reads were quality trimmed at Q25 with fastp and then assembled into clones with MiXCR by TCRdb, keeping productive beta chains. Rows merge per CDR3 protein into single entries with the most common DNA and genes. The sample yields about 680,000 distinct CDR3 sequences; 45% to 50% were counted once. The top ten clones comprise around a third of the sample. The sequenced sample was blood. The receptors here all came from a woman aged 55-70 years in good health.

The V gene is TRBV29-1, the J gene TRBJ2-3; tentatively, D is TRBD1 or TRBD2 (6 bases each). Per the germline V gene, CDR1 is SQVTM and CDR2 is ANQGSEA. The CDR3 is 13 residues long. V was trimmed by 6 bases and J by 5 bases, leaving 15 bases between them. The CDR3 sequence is CSVGKQGGDTQYF. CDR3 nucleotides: TGCAGCGTGGGAAAACAGGGAGGAGATACGCAGTATTTT.

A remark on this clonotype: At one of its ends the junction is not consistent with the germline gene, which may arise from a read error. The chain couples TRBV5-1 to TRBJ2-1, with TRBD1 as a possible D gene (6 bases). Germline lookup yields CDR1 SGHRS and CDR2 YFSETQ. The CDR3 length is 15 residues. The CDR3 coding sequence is TGCGCCAGCAGCTTCCGACAGGTGGGGGTCAATGTGCAGTTCTTC. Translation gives CASSFRQVGVNVQFF.

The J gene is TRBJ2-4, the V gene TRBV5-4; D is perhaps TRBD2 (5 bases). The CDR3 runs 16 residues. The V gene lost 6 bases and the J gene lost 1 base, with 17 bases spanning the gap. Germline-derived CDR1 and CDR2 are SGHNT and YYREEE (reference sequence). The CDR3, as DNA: TGTGCCAGCAAGCTAGTCGGGCCGGGGGCCAAAAACATTCAGTACTTC. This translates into CASKLVGPGAKNIQYF.

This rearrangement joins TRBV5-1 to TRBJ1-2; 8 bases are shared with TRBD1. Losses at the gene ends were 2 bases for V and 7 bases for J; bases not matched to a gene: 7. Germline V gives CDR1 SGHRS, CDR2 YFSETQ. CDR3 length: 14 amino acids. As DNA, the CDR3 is TGCGCCAGCAGCTTCGGACAGGGAACGGGTGGCTACACCTTC. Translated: CASSFGQGTGGYTF.

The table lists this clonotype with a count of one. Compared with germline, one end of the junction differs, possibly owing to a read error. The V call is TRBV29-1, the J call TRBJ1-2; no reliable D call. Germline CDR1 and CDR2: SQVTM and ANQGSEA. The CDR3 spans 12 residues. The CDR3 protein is CSVEDRRVGCTF. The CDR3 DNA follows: TGCAGCGTTGAAGATCGGAGGGTTGGCTGCACCTTC.

DNA of the CDR3: TGTGCCAGCAGCCCTCGGGGGCGGGGTCCCTACGAGCAGTACTTC. It specifies CASSPRGRGPYEQYF. J is TRBJ2-7 and V is TRBV7-2, with D perhaps being TRBD1 or TRBD2 (6 bases each). Trimming removed 5 bases from V and 2 bases from J, with 16 bases in between. This CDR3 comprises 15 residues. Germline CDR1 and CDR2: SGHTA and FQGNSA.

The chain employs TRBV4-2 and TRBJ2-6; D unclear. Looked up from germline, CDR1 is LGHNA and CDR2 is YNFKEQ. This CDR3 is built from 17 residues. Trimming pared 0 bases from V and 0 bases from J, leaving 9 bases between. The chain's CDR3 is CASSQDSFSSGANVLTF. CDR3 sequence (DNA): TGTGCCAGCAGCCAAGATTCTTTCTCCTCTGGGGCCAACGTCCTGACTTTC.

The CDR3 DNA reads as TGTGCCAGCAGTCTACCGGGGACAGGCTACGAGCAGTACTTC. Translating it yields CASSLPGTGYEQYF. The chain employs TRBV6-6 and TRBJ2-7, with 8 bases that match TRBD1. Germline V gene data show CDR1 as MNHNY and CDR2 as SVGAGI (reference sequence). The CDR3 contains 14 residues. Germline trimming cut 5 bases from V and 3 bases from J; bases unmatched to any gene: 6.

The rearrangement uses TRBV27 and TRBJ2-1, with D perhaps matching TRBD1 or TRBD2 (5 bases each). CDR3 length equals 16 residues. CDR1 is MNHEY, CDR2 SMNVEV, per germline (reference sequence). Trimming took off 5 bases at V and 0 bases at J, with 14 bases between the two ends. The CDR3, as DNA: TGTGCCAGCAGTCTACGGGACCTCCGCTCCTACAATGAGCAGTTCTTC. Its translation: CASSLRDLRSYNEQFF.

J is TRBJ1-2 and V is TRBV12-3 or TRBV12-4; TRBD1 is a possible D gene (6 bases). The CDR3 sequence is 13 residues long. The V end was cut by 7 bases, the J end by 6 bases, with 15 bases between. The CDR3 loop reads CASTPQGGDGYTF. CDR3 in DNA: TGTGCCAGCACCCCACAGGGAGGAGATGGCTACACCTTC.